One sample yielded the 17 T cell receptor beta chains listed below, sequenced in a study of cytomegalovirus exposure and HLA in healthy donors. PCR used 60 Vbeta primers and 13 Jbeta primers. Generated by immunoSEQ multiplex PCR, the TCRdb table keeps only in-frame clones and is missing some. The sample carries tens of thousands of clones, about 84% recorded once. Sequencing used PBMCs. These receptors were collected from a girl aged 2-9 years in good health and CMV-seropositive.

This clone was observed a few times. The chain joins TRBV6-6 to TRBJ2-1; D not resolved. V was trimmed by 3 bases and J by 6 bases, leaving 6 bases between them. CDR1 is MNHNY, CDR2 SVGAGI, per germline (reference sequence). The CDR3 totals 12 residues. Here the CDR3 DNA reads TGTGCCAGCAGTTATTACAGCAATGAGCAGTTCTTC. This encodes CASSYYSNEQFF.

The rearrangement links TRBV25-1 to TRBJ1-4; no clear D. Germline V gives CDR1 MGHDK, CDR2 SYGVNS. The CDR3 length is 12 residues. V lost 5 bases and J 4 bases, leaving 5 bases between the germline ends. CDR3: CASSYSNEKLFF. Written as DNA, the CDR3 is TGTGCCAGCAGTTACAGTAATGAAAAACTGTTTTTT.

The chain links TRBV27 to TRBJ1-5; no clear D. V dropped 5 bases and J dropped 0 bases, with 8 bases sitting between them. Germline assignment: CDR1 MNHEY and CDR2 SMNVEV (reference sequence). The CDR3 length is 14 residues. CDR3 in amino acids: CASSPHYSNQPQHF. The DNA for the CDR3 is TGTGCCAGCAGTCCACACTATAGCAATCAGCCCCAGCATTTT.

This clone turned up a few times. The chain uses TRBV9 and TRBJ1-1; D gene uncertain. CDR3 length: 16 residues. Per germline, CDR1 SGDLS and CDR2 YYNGEE. V was pared by 0 bases and J by 0 bases, with 12 bases between. The CDR3 reads CASSVESTGVNTEAFF. CDR3 DNA sequence: TGTGCCAGCAGCGTAGAATCTACCGGGGTGAACACTGAAGCTTTCTTT.

This chain links TRBV27 with TRBJ2-7, with D perhaps matching TRBD2 (6 bases). Germline-derived CDR1 and CDR2 are MNHEY and SMNVEV (reference sequence). V was cut by 1 base and J by 4 bases, with 14 bases left in between. The CDR3 runs 15 residues. Here the CDR3 reads CASSLFPGLLYEQYF. The DNA of the CDR3 is TGTGCCAGCAGTTTATTCCCGGGACTCTTATACGAGCAGTACTTC.

The table lists this clone with a few counts. The chain combines TRBV7-9 with TRBJ1-5; the D gene is possibly TRBD1 (6 bases). This CDR3 is built from 15 residues. V dropped 6 bases and J dropped 0 bases, with 12 bases sitting between them. CDR1 and CDR2 (germline): SEHNR, FQNEAQ (reference sequence). CDR3 DNA: TGTGCCAGCAGGGACAGTCGGGTTAGCAATCAGCCCCAGCATTTT. This codes for CASRDSRVSNQPQHF.

The chain carries TRBV27 and TRBJ2-7, with a tentative D call TRBD1 (5 bases). Germline V gene sequence: CDR1 MNHEY, CDR2 SMNVEV (reference sequence). The length of the CDR3 is 13 residues. The V and J ends lost 2 bases and 6 bases respectively, with 11 bases between them. The DNA of the CDR3 is TGTGCCAGCAGTTTACATCAGGGAAGCGAGCAGTACTTC. It specifies CASSLHQGSEQYF.

Only a few counts were recorded for this clone. The chain couples TRBV28 to TRBJ1-1; D may be TRBD1 (5 bases). V lost 5 bases and J lost 6, with 19 bases in between. Germline values: CDR1 MDHEN, CDR2 SYDVKM. The CDR3 has 15 amino acids. The CDR3 DNA is TGTGCCAGCAGTCTGACGCCGACCGGAGGGGCTGAAGCTTTCTTT. It yields the protein CASSLTPTGGAEAFF.

The rearrangement joins TRBV9 to TRBJ1-1; D is possibly TRBD1 (6 bases). The germline V gene has CDR1 SGDLS and CDR2 YYNGEE. This CDR3 spans 14 amino acids. The V and J ends lost 0 bases and 5 bases respectively, with 11 bases between them. As DNA, the CDR3 is TGTGCCAGCAGCGTAGATGGCAGGGGTACTGAAGCTTTCTTT. Protein product: CASSVDGRGTEAFF.

This chain connects TRBV6-6 to TRBJ1-2; weak D call: TRBD1 (5 bases). Germline values: CDR1 MNHNY, CDR2 SVGAGI (reference sequence). This CDR3 contains 15 residues. Trimming pared 6 bases from V and 5 bases from J, leaving 19 bases between. The CDR3 bases are TGTGCCAGCAGACGGAATTCAGACAGATCATATGGCTACACCTTC. Translation gives CASRRNSDRSYGYTF.

This chain connects TRBV6-6 to TRBJ2-2, with TRBD2 as a possible D gene (6 bases). Germline CDR1 MNHNY, CDR2 SVGAGI (reference sequence). CDR3 length: 13 amino acids. CDR3 DNA sequence: TGTGACCACCAAGCCCGGGGGACCGGGGAGCTGTTTTTT. Translation gives CDHQARGTGELFF.

As DNA, the CDR3 is TGTGCCTGGAGTAGTCAGGGAGGTGGCTACACCTTC. It yields the protein CAWSSQGGGYTF. The rearrangement links TRBV30 to TRBJ1-2; D possibly corresponds to TRBD1 (5 bases). Germline V gene data show CDR1 as GTSNPN and CDR2 as SVGIG (reference sequence). This CDR3 contains 12 residues. V lost 2 bases to trimming and J lost 7 bases, with 11 bases between them.

V and J are TRBV7-9 and TRBJ2-3; 8 bases are a match to TRBD1. CDR3 length equals 17 residues. The J segment lost 0 bases and the V segment lost 5 bases, leaving 10 bases of the junction unmatched. Germline V gives CDR1 SEHNR, CDR2 FQNEAQ (reference sequence). CDR3 coding DNA: TGTGCCAGCAGCGCGGACAGGGCTATACAAAGCACAGATACGCAGTATTTT. Protein: CASSADRAIQSTDTQYF.

V and J are TRBV28 and TRBJ2-3, with 9 positions matching TRBD2. The J segment lost 8 bases and the V segment lost 2 bases, leaving 5 bases of the junction unmatched. The CDR3 sequence is 14 residues long. Germline CDR1 is MDHEN and CDR2 is SYDVKM. The CDR3 DNA is TGTGCCAGCAGTTTAGCGGGAGGGGACCCTACGCAGTATTTT. Protein sequence: CASSLAGGDPTQYF.

This chain links TRBV7-9 with TRBJ1-2; D remains unclear. Trimming shortened V by 4 bases and J by 2 bases, and 11 bases separated the two germline ends. The germline CDR1 and CDR2 sequences are SEHNR and FQNEAQ (reference sequence). The CDR3 extends over 14 amino acids. CDR3 loop: CASSYTLDNYGYTF. For the CDR3, the DNA is TGTGCCAGCAGCTACACTCTAGACAACTATGGCTACACCTTC.

The chain joins TRBV5-1 to TRBJ2-7, with 12 bases lining up with TRBD2. The CDR3 totals 16 residues. CDR1 and CDR2 from the germline V gene are SGHRS and YFSETQ. J gave up 5 bases and V 0 bases, and 6 bases lay outside the gene matches. The CDR3 is CASSLGGTSGFDEQYF. In DNA, the CDR3 is TGCGCCAGCAGCTTGGGTGGGACTAGCGGGTTCGACGAGCAGTACTTC.

This clone was detected only a few times. V is TRBV7-9 and J is TRBJ2-7; 8 bases match TRBD1. The length of the CDR3 is 14 residues. Trimming at V came to 5 bases and at J to 2 bases, leaving 5 bases not matched to a gene. Germline V CDR1 and CDR2: SEHNR, FQNEAQ (reference sequence). CDR3 in DNA: TGTGCCAGCAGCGTAATACAGGGGGCCTACGAGCAGTACTTC. This gives the protein CASSVIQGAYEQYF.